These T cell receptor beta chains were read from a single sample in a study of tumor-infiltrating lymphocytes in primary liver carcinoma. MiXCR, run by TCRdb on the multiplex PCR reads, gives a single entry per CDR3 protein. In the table there are 52,000 or so distinct CDR3 sequences, about 80% of which are singletons. Sequencing used liver tumor tissue from sampling region 5. These receptors all stem from a man between 40 and 49 years old with primary liver carcinoma and hepatitis B virus infection. Each CDR3 is given with its conserved first and last residue. A D gene is named only where the DNA matches it firmly. The size entry is marked missing in some rows and otherwise reads once, few, many or a size class.

j_call: TRBJ2-1; v_call: TRBV5-4; clone_size: .; d_call: .; cdr3_aa: CASSSSRTYNEHFF; cdr3_nt: TGTGCCAGCAGCTCCTCTCGGACCTACAATGAGCACTTCTTC
j_call: TRBJ2-3; v_call: TRBV12-3/TRBV12-4; clone_size: .; d_call: .; cdr3_aa: CASRDTDMGTDTQYF; cdr3_nt: TGTGCCAGTAGAGATACGGACATGGGCACAGATACGCAGTATTTT
j_call: TRBJ2-2; v_call: TRBV12-3/TRBV12-4; clone_size: .; d_call: .; cdr3_aa: CASSGGGTGELLF; cdr3_nt: TGTGCAAGCAGTGGTGGAGGAACCGGGGAGCTGTTGTTT
j_call: TRBJ1-1; v_call: TRBV29-1; clone_size: .; d_call: .; cdr3_aa: CSVPDTDAFF; cdr3_nt: TGCAGCGTACCTGACACTGATGCCTTCTTT
j_call: TRBJ2-3; v_call: TRBV6-1; clone_size: .; d_call: .; cdr3_aa: CASSETGTQYF; cdr3_nt: TGTGCTAGCAGTGAAACAGGTACGCAGTATTTT
j_call: TRBJ1-6; v_call: TRBV6-6; clone_size: .; d_call: .; cdr3_aa: CSSSSTGQSYNSPPHF; cdr3_nt: TGTTCCAGCAGTTCCACCGGACAGTCCTATAATTCACCCCCCCACTTT
j_call: TRBJ1-2; v_call: TRBV11-1; clone_size: .; d_call: .; cdr3_aa: CASGFKGFSCGYTF; cdr3_nt: TGTGCCAGCGGCTTCAAGGGATTTAGCTGTGGCTACACCTTC
j_call: TRBJ2-1; v_call: TRBV4-3; clone_size: .; d_call: .; cdr3_aa: CASGQDRSGFHNGQFF; cdr3_nt: TGCGCCAGCGGCCAAGATAGGAGCGGGTTTCACAATGGGCAGTTCTTC
j_call: TRBJ2-2; v_call: TRBV6-5; clone_size: .; d_call: TRBD2; cdr3_aa: CARSYSSVSGGNTGELFF; cdr3_nt: TGTGCCAGAAGTTACTCGAGCGTGTCGGGAGGGAACACCGGGGAGCTGTTTTTT
j_call: TRBJ2-3; v_call: TRBV5-5; clone_size: .; d_call: TRBD1; cdr3_aa: CASTLTDGTDTHYF; cdr3_nt: TGTGCCAGCACCTTGACTGACGGGACAGATACGCATTATTTT
j_call: TRBJ2-5; v_call: TRBV7-9; clone_size: .; d_call: .; cdr3_aa: CASSQEGVTHYF; cdr3_nt: TGTGCCAGCAGCCAGGAAGGGGTGACCCATTACTTC
j_call: TRBJ2-3; v_call: TRBV7-9; clone_size: few; d_call: TRBD1; cdr3_aa: CASSSDRDVADTQYF; cdr3_nt: TGTGCCAGCAGCTCCGACAGGGACGTGGCAGATACGCAGTATTTT
j_call: TRBJ1-1; v_call: TRBV6-2/TRBV6-3; clone_size: .; d_call: .; cdr3_aa: CVNISAGPAFF; cdr3_nt: TGTGTCAACATTTCGGCAGGGCCGGCTTTCTTT
j_call: TRBJ2-7; v_call: TRBV12-3/TRBV12-4; clone_size: .; d_call: .; cdr3_aa: CASTLGSEQYF; cdr3_nt: TGTGCCAGCACTTTAGGGTCCGAGCAGTACTTC
j_call: TRBJ2-3; v_call: TRBV6-2/TRBV6-3; clone_size: .; d_call: .; cdr3_aa: CVSSPMRDGRQCF; cdr3_nt: TGTGTCAGCAGCCCCATGCGGGACGGACGGCAGTGTTTT
j_call: TRBJ1-1; v_call: TRBV11-1; clone_size: .; d_call: .; cdr3_aa: CASSLARANTEAFF; cdr3_nt: TGTGCCAGCAGCTTAGCCCGGGCGAACACTGAAGCTTTCTTT
j_call: TRBJ2-7; v_call: TRBV6-5; clone_size: .; d_call: TRBD1; cdr3_aa: CASSAGTEPPEQYF; cdr3_nt: TGTGCCAGTAGTGCCGGGACAGAGCCCCCCGAGCAGTACTTC
j_call: TRBJ2-5; v_call: TRBV29-1; clone_size: .; d_call: TRBD2; cdr3_aa: CSVWGGQETQYF; cdr3_nt: TGTAGTGTTTGGGGGGGGCAAGAGACCCAGTACTTC
j_call: TRBJ2-1; v_call: TRBV28; clone_size: .; d_call: TRBD2; cdr3_aa: CASSLLELADSSYNEQFF; cdr3_nt: TGTGCCAGCAGTTTACTGGAACTAGCGGATAGCTCCTACAATGAGCAGTTCTTC
j_call: TRBJ2-5; v_call: TRBV5-1; clone_size: .; d_call: .; cdr3_aa: CVSSPSPSAEETQYF; cdr3_nt: TGCGTCAGCAGCCCAAGCCCCTCAGCGGAGGAGACCCAGTACTTC
j_call: TRBJ2-7; v_call: TRBV29-1; clone_size: .; d_call: .; cdr3_aa: CSVRSGFEQYF; cdr3_nt: TGTAGCGTTCGAAGTGGATTCGAGCAGTACTTC
j_call: TRBJ1-6; v_call: TRBV11-2; clone_size: .; d_call: TRBD1; cdr3_aa: CASSLRRGLSPLHF; cdr3_nt: TGTGCAAGCAGTTTACGCAGGGGGCTTTCACCCCTCCACTTT
j_call: TRBJ2-2; v_call: TRBV6-1; clone_size: .; d_call: TRBD1; cdr3_aa: CASRQGNGGLFF; cdr3_nt: TGTGCCAGCAGACAGGGGAACGGTGGGCTGTTTTTT
j_call: TRBJ2-7; v_call: TRBV10-3; clone_size: .; d_call: TRBD1; cdr3_aa: CAINLDRGFEQYF; cdr3_nt: TGTGCCATCAATCTGGACAGGGGGTTCGAGCAGTACTTC
j_call: TRBJ2-3; v_call: TRBV6-5; clone_size: .; d_call: TRBD2; cdr3_aa: CASNPGLVGTDMQYF; cdr3_nt: TGTGCCAGCAATCCAGGACTAGTGGGAACAGATATGCAGTATTTT
j_call: TRBJ2-1; v_call: TRBV7-2; clone_size: .; d_call: TRBD2; cdr3_aa: CASSITSAANEQFF; cdr3_nt: TGTGCCAGCAGCATCACTAGCGCCGCCAATGAGCAGTTCTTC
j_call: TRBJ2-7; v_call: TRBV5-5; clone_size: .; d_call: .; cdr3_aa: CARSPGLELYEQYF; cdr3_nt: TGTGCCAGGAGCCCTGGACTGGAACTCTACGAGCAGTACTTC
j_call: TRBJ1-1; v_call: TRBV12-3/TRBV12-4; clone_size: once; d_call: .; cdr3_aa: CASTFHTSWALF; cdr3_nt: TGTGCCAGCACTTTTCATACAAGCTGGGCTTTATTT
j_call: TRBJ2-1; v_call: TRBV11-2; clone_size: .; d_call: TRBD2; cdr3_aa: CASSLDRGGRLHNEQFF; cdr3_nt: TGTGCCAGCAGCTTAGATAGAGGCGGGAGGTTACACAATGAGCAGTTCTTC
j_call: TRBJ2-7; v_call: TRBV11-2; clone_size: .; d_call: TRBD1; cdr3_aa: CASSMGRDRGISLSGTGTPYEQYF; cdr3_nt: TGTGCCAGTAGCATGGGGAGAGACAGGGGCATTTCCCTCTCTGGGACCGGCACTCCCTACGAGCAGTACTTC
j_call: TRBJ2-1; v_call: TRBV29-1; clone_size: .; d_call: .; cdr3_aa: CSVDSGSGNEQFF; cdr3_nt: TGCAGCGTTGATTCAGGGAGCGGCAATGAGCAGTTCTTC
j_call: TRBJ2-7; v_call: TRBV11-2; clone_size: .; d_call: .; cdr3_aa: CASSSLTGASLEQYF; cdr3_nt: TGTGCCAGCAGCTCGTTAACGGGAGCGAGCCTCGAGCAGTACTTC
j_call: TRBJ2-5; v_call: TRBV5-1; clone_size: .; d_call: TRBD1; cdr3_aa: CASSLGTGVGETHYF; cdr3_nt: TGCGCTAGCAGCTTGGGGACAGGGGTCGGAGAGACCCACTACTTC
j_call: TRBJ1-3; v_call: TRBV14; clone_size: once; d_call: .; cdr3_aa: CVSSNRGYSGNTIYF; cdr3_nt: TGTGTCAGCAGCAATCGGGGGTACTCTGGAAACACCATATATTTT
j_call: TRBJ1-1; v_call: TRBV6-2/TRBV6-3; clone_size: .; d_call: .; cdr3_aa: CVSSGGAEAFF; cdr3_nt: TGTGTCAGCAGTGGAGGAGCAGAAGCTTTCTTT
j_call: TRBJ2-7; v_call: TRBV11-2; clone_size: .; d_call: .; cdr3_aa: CASSLDLGFGQYF; cdr3_nt: TGTGCCAGCAGCTTAGATCTTGGGTTCGGGCAGTACTTC
j_call: TRBJ2-5; v_call: TRBV29-1; clone_size: once; d_call: TRBD2; cdr3_aa: CSVGTSGSCGETQYF; cdr3_nt: TGCAGCGTTGGGACTAGCGGGAGTTGCGGAGAGACCCAGTACTTC
j_call: TRBJ2-2; v_call: TRBV5-1; clone_size: .; d_call: .; cdr3_aa: CASRLGSNTRELFF; cdr3_nt: TGCGCCAGCAGGCTAGGTTCGAACACCCGGGAGCTGTTTTTT
j_call: TRBJ2-7; v_call: TRBV11-1; clone_size: .; d_call: .; cdr3_aa: CASSGGRSYEQYF; cdr3_nt: TGTGCCAGCAGTGGGGGGCGATCCTACGAGCAGTACTTC
j_call: TRBJ2-5; v_call: TRBV29-1; clone_size: .; d_call: .; cdr3_aa: CSVESAAGGSGTQYF; cdr3_nt: TGCAGCGTTGAATCCGCGGCGGGTGGTTCGGGGACCCAGTACTTC
j_call: TRBJ2-1; v_call: TRBV14; clone_size: few; d_call: .; cdr3_aa: CAGSQDALWAPYNEQFF; cdr3_nt: TGTGCCGGCAGCCAAGATGCCCTTTGGGCCCCCTACAACGAGCAGTTCTTC
j_call: TRBJ2-3; v_call: TRBV11-2; clone_size: .; d_call: .; cdr3_aa: CASSPPGQADTQYF; cdr3_nt: TGTGCCAGTAGTCCCCCGGGCCAGGCAGATACGCAGTATTTT
j_call: TRBJ1-5; v_call: TRBV11-3; clone_size: .; d_call: .; cdr3_aa: CASSGRQRGAIQPQHF; cdr3_nt: TGTGCCAGCAGCGGCCGACAGCGGGGGGCTATTCAGCCCCAGCATTTT
j_call: TRBJ1-5; v_call: TRBV11-2; clone_size: .; d_call: .; cdr3_aa: CASRLVGVTGSNQPQHF; cdr3_nt: TGTGCCAGTCGCTTAGTAGGGGTAACAGGGAGTAATCAGCCCCAGCATTTT
j_call: TRBJ2-1; v_call: TRBV29-1; clone_size: .; d_call: .; cdr3_aa: CSVGLGGGLCNEQFF; cdr3_nt: TGCAGCGTTGGACTAGGGGGAGGGCTCTGCAATGAGCAGTTCTTC
j_call: TRBJ1-3; v_call: TRBV19; clone_size: few; d_call: TRBD1; cdr3_aa: CASTSQGQVSGNTIYF; cdr3_nt: TGTGCCAGTACCTCTCAAGGACAGGTCTCTGGAAACACCATATATTTT
j_call: TRBJ2-7; v_call: TRBV11-3; clone_size: .; d_call: TRBD1; cdr3_aa: CATLQGVTSYEQYF; cdr3_nt: TGTGCCACTCTACAGGGGGTTACTTCCTACGAGCAGTACTTC
j_call: TRBJ2-7; v_call: TRBV7-8; clone_size: .; d_call: TRBD2; cdr3_aa: CASRRLAEGGYKQYF; cdr3_nt: TGTGCCAGCAGGAGACTAGCGGAAGGGGGCTACAAGCAGTACTTC
j_call: TRBJ2-5; v_call: TRBV12-3/TRBV12-4; clone_size: .; d_call: TRBD1; cdr3_aa: CVSTQGQSQETQYF; cdr3_nt: TGTGTCAGTACTCAGGGACAGTCCCAAGAAACCCAGTACTTC
j_call: TRBJ1-1; v_call: TRBV5-1; clone_size: many; d_call: TRBD1; cdr3_aa: CASSLQTGMNTEAFF; cdr3_nt: TGCGCCAGCAGTTTGCAGACAGGGATGAACACTGAAGCTTTCTTT
j_call: TRBJ2-2; v_call: TRBV6-1; clone_size: .; d_call: .; cdr3_aa: CTSSVRPQGIGELFF; cdr3_nt: TGTACCAGCAGTGTTAGGCCTCAGGGGATCGGGGAGCTGTTTTTT
j_call: TRBJ2-1; v_call: TRBV14; clone_size: .; d_call: TRBD1; cdr3_aa: CASSQEGQGTGYNEHFF; cdr3_nt: TGTGCCAGCAGCCAGGAGGGTCAGGGGACAGGGTACAATGAGCACTTTTTC
j_call: TRBJ2-2; v_call: TRBV11-1; clone_size: few; d_call: .; cdr3_aa: CASSLVRFGELFF; cdr3_nt: TGTGCCAGCAGCTTAGTACGTTTCGGGGAGCTGTTTTTT